These T cell receptor beta chains were read from a single sample in a study of blood T cells in healthy people across ages. From the 5' RACE reads, TCRdb called clonotypes with MiXCR, one entry per CDR3 protein. The table shows about 900,000 distinct CDR3 sequences, with around 46% occurring only once. Sequenced material: blood. The receptors derive from a man aged 30-40 years in good health. Each CDR3 is given with its conserved first and last residue. Fields, in order: clone size, J gene, D gene, V gene, CDR3 DNA, CDR3 protein. The D gene is left open where the match is weak. Part of the rows lack a size; the others show once, few, many or a class for expanded clones.

clone size: few
J gene: TRBJ2-3
D gene: TRBD2
V gene: TRBV7-2
CDR3 DNA: TGTGCCAGCAGCTTGGGCGGGGGGGCCAATACGCAGTATTTT
CDR3 protein: CASSLGGGANTQYF

clone size: few
J gene: TRBJ1-1
D gene: NA
V gene: TRBV5-1
CDR3 DNA: TGCGCCAGCAGCTTGGAGGTGGGGAACACTGAAGCTTTCTTT
CDR3 protein: CASSLEVGNTEAFF

clone size: NA
J gene: TRBJ2-5
D gene: NA
V gene: TRBV12-3/TRBV12-4
CDR3 DNA: TGTGCCAGCAGTGTCCTTAGGGGAGAGACCCAGTACTTC
CDR3 protein: CASSVLRGETQYF

clone size: NA
J gene: TRBJ2-7
D gene: NA
V gene: TRBV7-2
CDR3 DNA: TGTGCCAGCAGCCCCCCCCCAGGGATTCCCCACGAGCAGTACTTC
CDR3 protein: CASSPPPGIPHEQYF

clone size: few
J gene: TRBJ2-5
D gene: TRBD1
V gene: TRBV28
CDR3 DNA: TGTGCCAGCAGTTTATTGGGACAGGGGGCGCAGACCCAGTACTTC
CDR3 protein: CASSLLGQGAQTQYF

clone size: few
J gene: TRBJ2-5
D gene: NA
V gene: TRBV20-1
CDR3 DNA: TGCAGGGGCGGCTTAGAGACCCAGTACTTC
CDR3 protein: CRGGLETQYF

clone size: NA
J gene: TRBJ2-3
D gene: TRBD2
V gene: TRBV3-1
CDR3 DNA: TGTGCCAGCAGCCCCAACGCGGGGGTGGGCACAGATACGCAGTATTTT
CDR3 protein: CASSPNAGVGTDTQYF

clone size: NA
J gene: TRBJ2-5
D gene: NA
V gene: TRBV9
CDR3 DNA: TGTGCCAGCAGCGTAGCAGAGCTCACCGGGACCCAGTACTTC
CDR3 protein: CASSVAELTGTQYF

clone size: NA
J gene: TRBJ1-1
D gene: NA
V gene: TRBV6-5
CDR3 DNA: TGTGCCAGCAGGGGGCCGGGGACTGAAGCTTTCTTT
CDR3 protein: CASRGPGTEAFF

clone size: once
J gene: TRBJ2-7
D gene: TRBD1
V gene: TRBV2
CDR3 DNA: TGTGCCAGCAGTCCGGGACAGGCTTACAATGAGCAGTACTTC
CDR3 protein: CASSPGQAYNEQYF

clone size: NA
J gene: TRBJ2-2
D gene: TRBD1
V gene: TRBV6-6
CDR3 DNA: TGTGCCAGCAGCGGGACAGCAAAAACCGGGGAGCTGTTTTTT
CDR3 protein: CASSGTAKTGELFF

clone size: NA
J gene: TRBJ1-4
D gene: NA
V gene: TRBV13
CDR3 DNA: TGTGCCAGCAGCTTTAGAAATGAAAAACTGTTTTTT
CDR3 protein: CASSFRNEKLFF

clone size: NA
J gene: TRBJ2-7
D gene: TRBD1
V gene: TRBV7-2
CDR3 DNA: TGTGCCAGCAGCCTGAGTAGCGACAGGGGGCTCTACGAGCAGTACTTC
CDR3 protein: CASSLSSDRGLYEQYF

clone size: NA
J gene: TRBJ2-1
D gene: NA
V gene: TRBV29-1
CDR3 DNA: TGCAGCGTTGAACCGTTGGAGGCCTACAATGAGCAGTTCTTC
CDR3 protein: CSVEPLEAYNEQFF

clone size: NA
J gene: TRBJ2-3
D gene: NA
V gene: TRBV12-3/TRBV12-4
CDR3 DNA: TGTGCCAGCAGTTTAGCGTTGGCTAGTCCAGATACGCAGTATTTT
CDR3 protein: CASSLALASPDTQYF

clone size: NA
J gene: TRBJ1-1
D gene: NA
V gene: TRBV6-5
CDR3 DNA: TGTGCCAGCAGTTACTCGTGGGCGGGCACTGAAGCTTTCTTT
CDR3 protein: CASSYSWAGTEAFF